Listed here are 4 T cell receptor beta chains from one sample, sequenced in a study of OX40 agonist ivuxolimab in advanced cancers. Libraries were prepared by immunoSEQ multiplex PCR; TCRdb keeps only in-frame clonotypes and omits some of them. Of approximately 94,000 clones detected, more than 85% appear once; the ten largest clones hold about 3.6%. The sequences come from CD4+ or CD8+ T cells sorted from blood, collected in a trial of the OX40 agonist ivuxolimab. Source of these receptors: an adult with an advanced solid tumor such as melanoma, head and neck, liver or kidney cancer.

The chain recombines TRBV5-5 with TRBJ1-1; D is perhaps TRBD1 (5 bases). Germline CDR1 reads SGHKS; CDR2 reads YYEKEE (reference sequence). CDR3 length equals 15 residues. V shed 4 bases and J shed 0 bases, with 13 bases lying between them. The CDR3 protein is CASSEKTDMNTEAFF. DNA of the CDR3: TGTGCCAGCAGCGAAAAGACAGATATGAACACTGAAGCTTTCTTT.

This clone was detected only a few times. This chain's CDR3 is CASSLGGAWQPQHF. The CDR3 region has the DNA TGTGCCAGCAGCTTAGGGGGGGCTTGGCAGCCCCAGCATTTT. The chain has TRBV7-9 and TRBJ1-5; tentative D call: TRBD1 (6 bases). Germline CDR1 SEHNR, CDR2 FQNEAQ (reference sequence). The CDR3 has 14 amino acids. The ends were cut back, 1 base at V and 7 bases at J, with 11 bases in the middle.

In its sample, this clone was seen a few times. The chain employs TRBV19 and TRBJ2-1, with 12 bases fitting TRBD2. The CDR3 is 13 amino acids. The germline CDR1 and CDR2 sequences are LNHDA and SQIVND (reference sequence). Germline trimming cut 4 bases from V and 14 bases from J; bases unmatched to any gene: 6. CDR3 sequence reads: CASSTTSGRSEFF. The CDR3 bases are TGTGCCAGTAGTACAACTAGCGGGAGGTCGGAGTTCTTC. Supplemented by reference TRBV19 and TRBJ2-1, the full variable domain reads DGGITQSPKYLFRKEGQNVTLSCEQNLNHDAMYWYRQDPGQGLRLIYYSQIVNDFQKGDIAEGYSVSREKKESFPLTVTSAQKNPTAFYLCASSTTSGRSEFFGPGTRLTVL.

The CDR3 coding sequence is TGTGCCAGCAGTTTATCCGGGGGGACCGGAAATACGCAGTATTTT. Protein sequence: CASSLSGGTGNTQYF. The chain couples TRBV27 to TRBJ2-3, with 7 bases fitting TRBD2. The junction had 7 bases not matched to a gene; V was cut back by 0 bases and J by 7 bases. The germline CDR1 and CDR2 sequences are MNHEY and SMNVEV (reference sequence). The CDR3 sequence is 15 residues long.